These 10 T cell receptor beta chains were sequenced from one sample in a study of blood T cell repertoires in COVID-19. Method: immunoSEQ multiplex PCR; TCRdb's copy keeps in-frame clones and lacks some. The sample includes about 500,000 clones, roughly nine tenths of them seen just once. Input material: peripheral blood. These receptors were obtained from a young man with COVID-19, enrolled during active disease.

The chain is built from TRBV6-5 and TRBJ1-1, with D maybe TRBD1 (6 bases). From germline, CDR1 is MNHEY and CDR2 SVGAGI. CDR3 length: 13 amino acids. Trimming left V 4 bases short and J 5 bases short, with 11 bases between. CDR3 sequence reads: CASSLFRGTEAFF. CDR3 DNA: TGTGCCAGCAGTTTGTTCAGGGGAACTGAAGCTTTCTTT.

The table lists this clone with a count of one. The genes are TRBV19 and TRBJ1-3; 11 bases align to TRBD1. V dropped 5 bases and J dropped 5; count of bases not matched to a gene: 8. CDR1 and CDR2 (germline): LNHDA, SQIVND (reference sequence). The CDR3 runs 16 residues. The chain's CDR3 is CASSVTGTGGRNTIYF. In DNA form, the CDR3 reads TGTGCCAGTAGTGTCACCGGGACAGGGGGAAGAAACACCATATATTTT. The whole variable domain, filled in from reference TRBV19 and TRBJ1-3, reads DGGITQSPKYLFRKEGQNVTLSCEQNLNHDAMYWYRQDPGQGLRLIYYSQIVNDFQKGDIAEGYSVSREKKESFPLTVTSAQKNPTAFYLCASSVTGTGGRNTIYFGEGSWLTVV.

The CDR3 region is CASSFGRGSTDTQYF. The CDR3 DNA is TGTGCCAGCAGCTTCGGGAGAGGTAGCACAGATACGCAGTATTTT. The chain joins TRBV5-4 to TRBJ2-3, with TRBD2 as a possible D gene (6 bases). From germline, CDR1 is SGHNT and CDR2 YYREEE (reference sequence). Deletions cut 2 bases from V and 0 bases from J, with 10 bases between. The CDR3 length is 15 residues.

The V call is TRBV10-2, the J call TRBJ2-7; 8 bases map to TRBD1. The CDR3 runs 14 residues. Germline CDR1 reads WSHSY; CDR2 reads SAAADI. The ends lost 5 bases at V and 4 bases at J; junction bases unmatched: 7. The CDR3 loop is CASSQGTGSYEQYF. In DNA form, the CDR3 reads TGCGCCAGCAGTCAAGGGACAGGATCATACGAGCAGTACTTC.

With regard to this clone: Other nucleotide sequences from this sample produce the same CDR3. The rearrangement joins TRBV5-1 to TRBJ1-4, with D possibly TRBD1 on 6 matching bases. The germline CDR1 and CDR2 sequences are SGHRS and YFSETQ. This CDR3 spans 15 amino acids. V lost 4 bases and J 2 bases, leaving 12 bases between the germline ends. DNA of the CDR3: TGCGCCAGCAGCCCATATAGGGGGACTAATGAAAAACTGTTTTTT. It specifies CASSPYRGTNEKLFF.

CDR3 loop: CASSPGQGAHEQYF. The CDR3, as DNA: TGTGCCAGCTCACCGGGACAGGGGGCACACGAGCAGTACTTC. The chain is built from TRBV18 and TRBJ2-7; 12 bases fit TRBD1. Unmatched junction bases numbered 2, after V lost 3 bases and J lost 5 bases. There are 14 residues in the CDR3. The V gene's germline CDR1 is KGHSH and CDR2 LQKENI.

The chain combines TRBV5-1 with TRBJ2-1, with no clear D. Trimming pared 0 bases from V and 1 base from J, leaving 11 bases between. This CDR3 region has 16 residues. Germline V gene sequence: CDR1 SGHRS, CDR2 YFSETQ. This CDR3 is CASSLGARKSYNEQFF. In DNA, the CDR3 is TGCGCCAGCAGCTTGGGGGCCCGTAAGTCCTACAATGAGCAGTTCTTC.

The chain carries TRBV2 and TRBJ2-7; 10 positions match TRBD1. CDR1 and CDR2 (germline): SNHLY, FYNNEI. The V segment lost 6 bases and the J segment 1 base; nucleotides outside the gene matches: 12. The CDR3 contains 17 residues. The CDR3 loop reads CASRFSTGTGDSYEQYF. CDR3 sequence (DNA): TGTGCCAGCAGATTTTCAACCGGGACAGGGGATTCCTACGAGCAGTACTTC. Using reference TRBV2 and TRBJ2-7 for the parts outside the CDR3, the full variable domain is EPEVTQTPSHQVTQMGQEVILRCVPISNHLYFYWYRQILGQKVEFLVSFYNNEISEKSEIFDDQFSVERPDGSNFTLKIRSTKLEDSAMYFCASRFSTGTGDSYEQYFGPGTRLTVT.

V is TRBV5-1 and J is TRBJ1-4, with TRBD1 matching 8 bases. The CDR3 length is 14 residues. CDR1 and CDR2 from the germline V gene are SGHRS and YFSETQ. Unmatched junction bases numbered 5, after V lost 4 bases and J lost 6 bases. As DNA, the CDR3 is TGCGCCAGCAGCATTGGACAGGGTTATGAAAAACTGTTTTTT. This translates into CASSIGQGYEKLFF.

This clone was observed once. Written as DNA, the CDR3 is TGTGCCAGCAGCTTAGGGCCAGGGGTCTATGGCTACACCTTC. As protein: CASSLGPGVYGYTF. V is TRBV7-3 and J is TRBJ1-2, with TRBD1 as a possible D gene (6 bases). Germline CDR1 SGHTA, CDR2 FQGTGA. The CDR3 totals 14 residues. Between the trimmed V and J ends, which lost 2 bases and 4 bases, there was a span of 11 bases.